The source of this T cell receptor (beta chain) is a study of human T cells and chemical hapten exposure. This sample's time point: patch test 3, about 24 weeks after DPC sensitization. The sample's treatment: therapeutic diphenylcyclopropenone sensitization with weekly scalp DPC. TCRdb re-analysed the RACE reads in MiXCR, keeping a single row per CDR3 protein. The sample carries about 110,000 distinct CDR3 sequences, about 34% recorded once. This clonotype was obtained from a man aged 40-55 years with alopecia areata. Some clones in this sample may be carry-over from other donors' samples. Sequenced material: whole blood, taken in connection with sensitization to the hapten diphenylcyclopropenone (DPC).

The CDR3 region is CASSSGSSGSDTQYF. The CDR3 DNA is TGTGCCAGCAGCTCCGGCTCTAGCGGGAGTGATACGCAGTATTTT. The chain is built from TRBV7-8 and TRBJ2-3, with TRBD2 identical over 10 bases. The CDR3 is 15 amino acids. The ends lost 4 bases at V and 6 bases at J; junction bases unmatched: 7. Germline-derived CDR1 and CDR2 are SGHVS and FQNEAQ.